This is a list of T cell receptor beta chains from one sample in a study of beta chain features in type 1 diabetes. The protocol was immunoSEQ multiplex PCR, while the TCRdb copy is restricted to in-frame clones and leaves out a portion. The sample records around 250,000 clones, 14% being singletons. Sequenced: naive CD4+ T cells from blood. Source of these receptors: a man aged 25 to 45 with type 1 diabetes. CDR3s include the opening cysteine and the closing phenylalanine or tryptophan. A D gene is named only where the DNA matches it firmly. Not all rows give a size; the values are once, few, many and, for expanded clones, a class.

CDR3 protein: CASSRGTSGRASEQFF
CDR3 DNA: TGCGCCAGCAGCCGAGGGACTAGCGGGAGGGCTAGTGAGCAGTTCTTC
clone size: NA
J gene: TRBJ2-1
D gene: TRBD2
V gene: TRBV5-1

CDR3 protein: CASSQGVRAALAKNIQYF
CDR3 DNA: TGCGCCAGCAGCCAAGGCGTGAGGGCAGCTCTAGCCAAAAACATTCAGTACTTC
clone size: NA
J gene: TRBJ2-4
D gene: NA
V gene: TRBV4-1

CDR3 protein: CASSTLTGGAYGYTF
CDR3 DNA: TGTGCCAGTAGTACTCTCACAGGCGGGGCCTATGGCTACACCTTC
clone size: NA
J gene: TRBJ1-2
D gene: NA
V gene: TRBV19

CDR3 protein: CASSDQIALQETQYF
CDR3 DNA: TGTGCCAGTAGTGATCAAATAGCACTTCAAGAGACCCAGTACTTC
clone size: NA
J gene: TRBJ2-5
D gene: NA
V gene: TRBV19

CDR3 protein: CASSFARDSSVGTF
CDR3 DNA: TGTGCCAGCAGCTTCGCCCGGGACTCAAGTGTCGGGACCTTC
clone size: few
J gene: TRBJ1-2
D gene: NA
V gene: TRBV7-9

CDR3 protein: CASSSGQGADYEQYF
CDR3 DNA: TGTGCCAGTAGTTCCGGACAGGGGGCGGACTACGAGCAGTACTTC
clone size: few
J gene: TRBJ2-7
D gene: TRBD1
V gene: TRBV19

CDR3 protein: CASSETPRTGEAFF
CDR3 DNA: TGTGCCAGCAGTGAAACCCCTCGGACAGGGGAAGCTTTCTTT
clone size: NA
J gene: TRBJ1-1
D gene: TRBD1
V gene: TRBV25-1

CDR3 protein: CASSLGRTNEKLFF
CDR3 DNA: TGTGCCAGCAGTCTCGGTAGAACTAATGAAAAACTGTTTTTT
clone size: few
J gene: TRBJ1-4
D gene: NA
V gene: TRBV13

CDR3 protein: CASREGLTDTQYF
CDR3 DNA: TGTGCCAGCAGGGAGGGGTTAACAGATACGCAGTATTTT
clone size: few
J gene: TRBJ2-3
D gene: NA
V gene: TRBV2

CDR3 protein: CASSLGPKETQYF
CDR3 DNA: TGTGCCAGCAGCTTAGGTCCCAAAGAGACCCAGTACTTC
clone size: few
J gene: TRBJ2-5
D gene: NA
V gene: TRBV7-9

CDR3 protein: CASSITSEPYNEQFF
CDR3 DNA: TGTGCCAGTAGTATTACAAGCGAACCCTACAATGAGCAGTTCTTC
clone size: NA
J gene: TRBJ2-1
D gene: NA
V gene: TRBV19

CDR3 protein: CASSLGTGNTDTQYF
CDR3 DNA: TGCGCCAGCAGCCTAGGGACAGGAAACACAGATACGCAGTATTTT
clone size: few
J gene: TRBJ2-3
D gene: TRBD1
V gene: TRBV5-1

CDR3 protein: CASSDRGETQYF
CDR3 DNA: TGTGCCAGCAGCGACAGGGGGGAGACCCAGTACTTC
clone size: NA
J gene: TRBJ2-5
D gene: TRBD1
V gene: TRBV2

CDR3 protein: CASSPPLAGGTGELFF
CDR3 DNA: TGCGCCAGCAGCCCCCCGCTAGCGGGGGGAACCGGGGAGCTGTTTTTT
clone size: NA
J gene: TRBJ2-2
D gene: TRBD2
V gene: TRBV5-1

CDR3 protein: CASSATSGRTDTQYF
CDR3 DNA: TGTGCCAGCTCAGCGACTAGCGGGAGGACGGATACGCAGTATTTT
clone size: NA
J gene: TRBJ2-3
D gene: TRBD2
V gene: TRBV18

CDR3 protein: CASSPTTTGAYGYTF
CDR3 DNA: TGTGCCAGTAGTCCGACCACAACAGGAGCCTATGGCTACACCTTC
clone size: few
J gene: TRBJ1-2
D gene: NA
V gene: TRBV19

CDR3 protein: CASSVDSYGYTF
CDR3 DNA: TGTGCCAGCAGTGTGGACAGCTATGGCTACACCTTC
clone size: few
J gene: TRBJ1-2
D gene: NA
V gene: TRBV2

CDR3 protein: CATSRDLADSNQPQHF
CDR3 DNA: TGTGCCACCAGCAGAGATCTGGCAGATAGCAATCAGCCCCAGCATTTT
clone size: few
J gene: TRBJ1-5
D gene: NA
V gene: TRBV15

CDR3 protein: CASSLSTERGGYTF
CDR3 DNA: TGTGCCAGCAGCTTATCAACGGAACGGGGAGGCTACACCTTC
clone size: few
J gene: TRBJ1-2
D gene: NA
V gene: TRBV7-9

CDR3 protein: CAWGRSGGITDTQYF
CDR3 DNA: TGTGCCTGGGGCCGAAGCGGGGGGATAACAGATACGCAGTATTTT
clone size: NA
J gene: TRBJ2-3
D gene: TRBD2
V gene: TRBV30

CDR3 protein: CASTISYEQYF
CDR3 DNA: TGTGCCAGCACCATCTCCTACGAGCAGTACTTC
clone size: few
J gene: TRBJ2-7
D gene: NA
V gene: TRBV2

CDR3 protein: CSAPDGNGYTF
CDR3 DNA: TGCAGTGCGCCCGACGGGAATGGCTACACCTTC
clone size: few
J gene: TRBJ1-2
D gene: NA
V gene: TRBV20-1

CDR3 protein: CASGALGENEQFF
CDR3 DNA: TGTGCTAGTGGGGCCCTGGGAGAGAATGAGCAGTTCTTC
clone size: NA
J gene: TRBJ2-1
D gene: NA
V gene: TRBV12-5

CDR3 protein: CASSQGDRVGRSYEQYF
CDR3 DNA: TGCGCCAGCAGCCAAGGAGACAGGGTGGGACGCTCCTACGAGCAGTACTTC
clone size: few
J gene: TRBJ2-7
D gene: TRBD1
V gene: TRBV4-1

CDR3 protein: CASSPQGQRYEQYF
CDR3 DNA: TGTGCCAGCTCACCTCAGGGACAGCGATACGAGCAGTACTTC
clone size: NA
J gene: TRBJ2-7
D gene: TRBD1
V gene: TRBV18

CDR3 protein: CASTGGGSQPQHF
CDR3 DNA: TGTGCCAGCACAGGGGGCGGCAGTCAGCCCCAGCATTTT
clone size: NA
J gene: TRBJ1-5
D gene: TRBD1
V gene: TRBV2

CDR3 protein: CASKFQGTYNEQFF
CDR3 DNA: TGTGCCAGCAAGTTCCAGGGGACCTACAATGAGCAGTTCTTC
clone size: NA
J gene: TRBJ2-1
D gene: NA
V gene: TRBV6-1

CDR3 protein: CASSIGVDGDIQYF
CDR3 DNA: TGTGCCAGTAGTATCGGTGTGGACGGGGACATTCAGTACTTC
clone size: few
J gene: TRBJ2-4
D gene: NA
V gene: TRBV19

CDR3 protein: CASSLLAGYTDTQYF
CDR3 DNA: TGCGCCAGCAGCTTGCTAGCGGGATATACCGATACGCAGTATTTT
clone size: NA
J gene: TRBJ2-3
D gene: TRBD2
V gene: TRBV5-1

CDR3 protein: CASSSVWQGVNTEAFF
CDR3 DNA: TGCGCCAGCAGCTCGGTCTGGCAGGGGGTGAACACTGAAGCTTTCTTT
clone size: NA
J gene: TRBJ1-1
D gene: TRBD1
V gene: TRBV5-1

CDR3 protein: CASSRTGENEQFF
CDR3 DNA: TGCGCCAGCAGCCGGACAGGGGAAAATGAGCAGTTCTTC
clone size: NA
J gene: TRBJ2-1
D gene: TRBD1
V gene: TRBV5-1

CDR3 protein: CASSYLNAGSDNEQFF
CDR3 DNA: TGTGCCAGCAGTTACCTCAATGCGGGATCAGACAATGAGCAGTTCTTC
clone size: once
J gene: TRBJ2-1
D gene: NA
V gene: TRBV6-5

CDR3 protein: CAWRGQGPKGAFF
CDR3 DNA: TGTGCCTGGAGGGGACAGGGCCCCAAGGGAGCTTTCTTT
clone size: NA
J gene: TRBJ1-1
D gene: TRBD1
V gene: TRBV30

CDR3 protein: CASSLGASNQPQHF
CDR3 DNA: TGTGCCAGCAGCTTAGGCGCTAGCAATCAGCCCCAGCATTTT
clone size: NA
J gene: TRBJ1-5
D gene: NA
V gene: TRBV7-9

CDR3 protein: CASSLTGYGYTF
CDR3 DNA: TGTGCCAGCAGCTTAACAGGATATGGCTACACCTTC
clone size: NA
J gene: TRBJ1-2
D gene: NA
V gene: TRBV11-2

CDR3 protein: CALRGTGDEQYF
CDR3 DNA: TGCGCCCTCAGGGGGACGGGGGACGAGCAGTACTTC
clone size: NA
J gene: TRBJ2-7
D gene: NA
V gene: TRBV5-1

CDR3 protein: CASSYSIGANTDTQYF
CDR3 DNA: TGTGCCAGCAGTTACTCGATAGGGGCCAACACAGATACGCAGTATTTT
clone size: NA
J gene: TRBJ2-3
D gene: NA
V gene: TRBV6-6

CDR3 protein: CASSPPGQGSNQPQHF
CDR3 DNA: TGTGCCAGCAGTCCGCCGGGACAGGGGTCCAATCAGCCCCAGCATTTT
clone size: few
J gene: TRBJ1-5
D gene: TRBD1
V gene: TRBV28

CDR3 protein: CASSPDRSRADTQYF
CDR3 DNA: TGTGCCAGCAGCCCAGACAGGTCCCGCGCAGATACGCAGTATTTT
clone size: few
J gene: TRBJ2-3
D gene: NA
V gene: TRBV7-2